This passage covers 9 T cell receptor beta chains from one sample sequenced in a study of blood T cell repertoires in COVID-19. The method was immunoSEQ multiplex PCR; TCRdb's version includes in-frame clones alone and lacks a portion of them. Found here are 200,000 to 300,000 clones, 84% of them singletons; the top ten hold about 2%. Specimen: peripheral blood. The source is a man aged 35-49 years who had recovered from COVID-19.

This clone occurred once. This chain uses TRBV12-5 with TRBJ2-3; 9 bases agree with TRBD1. The germline gives CDR1 LGHNT, CDR2 FRNRAP. The junction had 6 bases not matched to a gene; V was cut back by 5 bases and J by 0 bases. The CDR3 is 16 amino acids. CDR3 sequence: CASGARTGDSTDTQYF. CDR3 coding DNA: TGTGCTAGTGGTGCCCGGACAGGGGATAGCACAGATACGCAGTATTTT.

The table lists this clone with a count of one. The rearrangement uses TRBV14 and TRBJ2-3; a weak D match, TRBD1 (5 bases). The germline V and J ends were trimmed by 4 bases and 10 bases, with 9 bases remaining between them. The CDR3 runs 11 residues. Germline CDR1 SGHDN, CDR2 FVKESK. CDR3 residues: CASSLGDAQYF. The CDR3 DNA follows: TGTGCCAGCAGCCTAGGGGATGCGCAGTATTTT.

The rearrangement links TRBV11-3 to TRBJ2-2; 9 bases align to TRBD1. Trimming took 1 base from V and 5 from J; bases not matched to a gene: 5. The CDR3 covers 16 residues. Germline lookup yields CDR1 SGHNT and CDR2 YENEEA. The CDR3 is CASSLAWTGATGELFF. The CDR3 nucleotides read TGTGCCAGCAGCTTAGCGTGGACAGGGGCTACCGGGGAGCTGTTTTTT.

The CDR3 here is CASGDRNQETQYF. The CDR3 nucleotides read TGTGCCAGCGGGGACAGAAACCAAGAGACCCAGTACTTC. This chain joins TRBV12-3 or TRBV12-4 and TRBJ2-5, with TRBD1 identical over 7 bases. The J segment lost 0 bases and the V segment lost 8 bases, leaving 3 bases of the junction unmatched. The CDR3 consists of 13 residues.

V and J are TRBV2 and TRBJ1-5; 8 bases match TRBD1. Unmatched junction bases numbered 5, after V lost 4 bases and J lost 6 bases. CDR1 is SNHLY, CDR2 FYNNEI, per germline. The CDR3 contains 14 residues. CDR3 in amino acids: CASSAGTGGQPQHF. DNA for the CDR3: TGTGCCAGCAGTGCTGGAACAGGGGGTCAGCCCCAGCATTTT.

This chain joins TRBV27 and TRBJ2-1, with TRBD2 matching over 9 bases. This CDR3 contains 17 residues. J lost 9 bases, V lost 2 bases, and 14 bases had no gene match. CDR1 and CDR2 (germline): MNHEY, SMNVEV (reference sequence). The CDR3 sequence is CASSLPVVRGGRGEQFF. CDR3 in DNA: TGTGCCAGCAGTTTACCGGTCGTGCGGGGGGGCAGGGGTGAGCAGTTCTTC.

This clone was counted once. V and J are TRBV11-3 and TRBJ1-1; the D is unclear. This CDR3 has 16 residues. Between the trimmed V and J ends, which lost 1 base and 3 bases, there was a span of 15 bases. CDR1 and CDR2 from the germline V gene are SGHNT and YENEEA. The CDR3 DNA reads as TGTGCCAGCAGCTTAGGTCTGGCGGGTAGTTACACTGAAGCTTTCTTT. The encoded protein is CASSLGLAGSYTEAFF. The entire variable domain, with the rest obtained from reference TRBV11-3 and TRBJ1-1, is as follows: EAGVVQSPRYKIIEKKQPVAFWCNPISGHNTLYWYLQNLGQGPELLIRYENEEAVDDSQLPKDRFSAERLKGVDSTLKIQPAELGDSAVYLCASSLGLAGSYTEAFFGQGTRLTVV.

This clone was counted between two and nine times. The CDR3 DNA is TGTGCCAGCAGCCCCCGACAGGGTTGGAACACTGAAGCTTTCTTT. Protein sequence: CASSPRQGWNTEAFF. This sequence joins TRBV11-2 and TRBJ1-1; 7 nucleotides align to TRBD1. Germline CDR1 and CDR2: SGHAT and FQNNGV. This CDR3 is 15 amino acids long. Trimming removed 5 bases from V and 1 base from J; junction bases left unmatched: 7.

V is TRBV27 and J is TRBJ1-1; D uncertain. V was pared by 3 bases and J by 6 bases, with 8 bases between. Germline CDR1 is MNHEY and CDR2 is SMNVEV (reference sequence). The CDR3 has 12 amino acids. CDR3 region: CASSFLGSEAFF. CDR3 DNA: TGTGCCAGCAGTTTTTTGGGCTCTGAAGCTTTCTTT.